This TCR beta chain emerged from a study of cytomegalovirus exposure and HLA in healthy donors. Study observations and caveats: When analyzed later, a missense DCLRE1C variant was found to be linked to TCR beta V- and J-gene trimming.

Vbeta (60) and Jbeta (13) primers were used in the PCR. The data were produced by immunoSEQ multiplex PCR, yet TCRdb's version contains in-frame clones alone and is incomplete. The sample table sets out 40,000 to 50,000 clones. Details on this clone: The antigen is undetermined.

The CDR3 length is 16 residues. The V and J ends lost 4 bases and 5 bases, in that order; junction bases with no gene match: 6. Germline-derived CDR1 and CDR2 are SGHNT and YYREEE (reference sequence). This sequence was found in a man aged 25-40 years in good health and CMV-seronegative. The J gene is TRBJ2-1, the V gene TRBV5-4; 13 bases map to TRBD2. Sequencing was done on a sample of PBMCs. CDR3 sequence reads: CASSLQTSGRNNEQFF. The CDR3 DNA sequence: TGTGCCAGCAGCCTTCAGACTAGCGGGAGGAACAATGAGCAGTTCTTC.